This TCR beta chain came from a study of cytomegalovirus exposure and HLA in healthy donors. The CDR3 is 15 amino acids. V lost 0 bases and J 4 bases, leaving 13 bases between the germline ends. Looked up from germline, CDR1 is SGHDT and CDR2 is YYEEEE. With 60 Vbeta and 13 Jbeta primers, the PCR was carried out. Some clones are missing from TCRdb's copy, which holds only in-frame ones; the method was immunoSEQ multiplex PCR. Counted here are around 75,000 clones, approximately 78% occurring once; the ten biggest clones make up approximately 3.7%. Broader study findings: Clonal expansion was found to be greater in HLA-associated TCR beta chains than in equally common others in a later analysis. A later examination showed that TCR association rates differed by HLA locus, with DRB1 most and HLA-C fewest.

Concerning this clone: As yet, its antigen is unknown.

The chain uses TRBV5-6 and TRBJ1-1, with TRBD1 as a possible D gene (5 bases). The specimen sequenced was PBMCs. The receptor's source is a man between 40 and 49 years old in good health and CMV-seronegative. CDR3: CASSLDSLGGTEAFF. In DNA form, the CDR3 reads TGTGCCAGCAGCTTGGACAGTCTCGGGGGCACTGAAGCTTTCTTT.